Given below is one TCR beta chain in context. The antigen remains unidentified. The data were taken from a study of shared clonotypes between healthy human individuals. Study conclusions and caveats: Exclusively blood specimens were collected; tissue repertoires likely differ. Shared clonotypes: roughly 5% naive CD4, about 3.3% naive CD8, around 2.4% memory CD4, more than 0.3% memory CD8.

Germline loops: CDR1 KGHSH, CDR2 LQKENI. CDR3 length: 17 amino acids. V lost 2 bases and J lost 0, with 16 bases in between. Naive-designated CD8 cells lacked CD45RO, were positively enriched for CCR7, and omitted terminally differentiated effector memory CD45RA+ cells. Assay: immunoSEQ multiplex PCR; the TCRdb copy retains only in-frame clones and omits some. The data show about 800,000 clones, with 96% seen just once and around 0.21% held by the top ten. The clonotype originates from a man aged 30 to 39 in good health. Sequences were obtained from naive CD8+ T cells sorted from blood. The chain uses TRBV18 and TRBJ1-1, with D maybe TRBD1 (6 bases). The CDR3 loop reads CASSPVLGARMNTEAFF. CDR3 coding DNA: TGTGCCAGCTCACCAGTTCTGGGGGCGAGGATGAACACTGAAGCTTTCTTT. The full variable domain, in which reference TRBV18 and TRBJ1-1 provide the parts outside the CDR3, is NAGVMQNPRHLVRRRGQEARLRCSPMKGHSHVYWYRQLPEEGLKFMVYLQKENIIDESGMPKERFSAEFPKEGPSILRIQQVVRGDSAAYFCASSPVLGARMNTEAFFGQGTRLTVV.